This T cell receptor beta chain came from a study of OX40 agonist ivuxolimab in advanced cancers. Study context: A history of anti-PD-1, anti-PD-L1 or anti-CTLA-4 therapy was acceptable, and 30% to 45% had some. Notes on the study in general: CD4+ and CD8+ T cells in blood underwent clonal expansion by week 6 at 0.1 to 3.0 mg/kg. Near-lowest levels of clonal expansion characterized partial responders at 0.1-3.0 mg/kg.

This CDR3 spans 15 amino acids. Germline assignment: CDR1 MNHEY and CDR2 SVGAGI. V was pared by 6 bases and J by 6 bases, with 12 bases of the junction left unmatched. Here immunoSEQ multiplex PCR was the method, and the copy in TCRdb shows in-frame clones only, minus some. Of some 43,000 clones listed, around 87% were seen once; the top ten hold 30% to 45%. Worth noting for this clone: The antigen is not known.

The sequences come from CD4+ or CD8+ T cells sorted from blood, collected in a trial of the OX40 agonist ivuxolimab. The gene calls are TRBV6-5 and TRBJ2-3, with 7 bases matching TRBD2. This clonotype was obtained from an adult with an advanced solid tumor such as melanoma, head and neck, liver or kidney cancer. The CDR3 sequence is CASRLGTGRSDTQYF. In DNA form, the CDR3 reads TGTGCCAGCAGGCTAGGGACCGGGAGGTCTGATACGCAGTATTTT.